One and the same sample provided the 6 T cell receptor beta chains below, sequenced in a study of blood T cell repertoires in COVID-19. The repertoire was sequenced with immunoSEQ multiplex PCR; TCRdb's copy has only in-frame clones and lacks some. The sample holds approximately 150,000 clones, about 86% seen once. The sequencing input was peripheral blood. The source is a woman in her seventies who had recovered from COVID-19.

The genes are TRBV2 and TRBJ1-6; 7 nucleotides line up with TRBD1. The CDR3 has 15 amino acids. The germline V gene encodes CDR1 SNHLY and CDR2 FYNNEI. Trimming cost V 7 bases and J 5 bases; bases outside gene matches: 8. CDR3 amino acids: CASNPQGPHNSPLHF. The CDR3 DNA is TGTGCCAGCAACCCACAGGGGCCGCATAATTCACCCCTCCACTTT.

V gene TRBV6-5 combines with J gene TRBJ2-6; the D gene is possibly TRBD2 (6 bases). From germline, CDR1 is MNHEY and CDR2 SVGAGI. Deletions cut 6 bases from V and 3 bases from J, with 12 bases between. The length of the CDR3 is 15 residues. The CDR3 loop reads CASSPTGLGANVLTF. CDR3 nucleotides: TGTGCCAGCAGCCCCACGGGACTTGGGGCCAACGTCCTGACTTTC.

This clone was seen only once. V gene TRBV7-9 combines with J gene TRBJ2-1; 11 bases fit TRBD2. The CDR3 has 18 amino acids. V shed 5 bases and J 0 bases; nucleotides not matched to a gene: 9. Germline-derived CDR1 and CDR2 are SEHNR and FQNEAQ (reference sequence). CDR3 sequence: CASSPRGLAVTSYNEQFF. The CDR3 bases are TGTGCCAGCAGCCCACGGGGACTAGCGGTGACCTCCTACAATGAGCAGTTCTTC.

V usage is TRBV28 and J usage is TRBJ2-1, with TRBD2 matching 7 bases. V was clipped by 5 bases and J by 3 bases; unmatched bases: 7. CDR1 and CDR2 from the germline V gene are MDHEN and SYDVKM. There are 15 residues in the CDR3. The CDR3 here is CASSLSGTHYNEQFF. As DNA, the CDR3 is TGTGCCAGCAGTCTGAGCGGGACCCACTACAATGAGCAGTTCTTC.

The J gene is TRBJ2-1, the V gene TRBV9; 15 nucleotides agree with TRBD2. V dropped 4 bases and J dropped 7; count of bases not matched to a gene: 6. The CDR3 has 16 amino acids. CDR1 and CDR2 (germline): SGDLS, YYNGEE. CDR3 region: CASSPLGLAGGNEQFF. CDR3 DNA: TGTGCCAGCAGCCCCCTGGGACTAGCGGGAGGTAATGAGCAGTTCTTC.

The genes are TRBV29-1 and TRBJ2-1; a weak D match, TRBD1 (6 bases). Germline loops: CDR1 SQVTM, CDR2 ANQGSEA. The CDR3 contains 12 residues. The V gene lost 5 bases and the J gene lost 4 bases, with 9 bases spanning the gap. Written as DNA, the CDR3 is TGCAGCGTTAGGACAGATTACAATGAGCAGTTCTTC. Protein sequence: CSVRTDYNEQFF.